Listed below are T cell receptor beta chains from one sample, sequenced in a study of T cells in Graves' hyperthyroidism and ophthalmopathy. From the multiplex PCR reads, TCRdb called clonotypes with MiXCR, one entry per CDR3 protein. The top ten clones hold about two fifths of a sample with about 510,000 distinct CDR3 sequences, around 50% of them seen once. Sequencing used peripheral blood or thyroid tissue (not recorded which). These receptors were obtained from an adult woman with Graves' disease, either hyperthyroidism or ophthalmopathy (not recorded which). CDR3s include the opening cysteine and the closing phenylalanine or tryptophan. Fields, in order: clone size, D gene, J gene, V gene, CDR3 protein, CDR3 DNA. A D gene is named only where the DNA matches it firmly. Size values are once, few and many counts, or a class for expanded clones, and some rows have none.

once | - | TRBJ2-6 | TRBV7-9 | CASSLSGADVLTF | TGTGCCAGCAGCCTATCTGGGGCCGACGTCCTGACTTTC
once | TRBD1 | TRBJ2-5 | TRBV13 | CASSRAPGTASQETQYF | TGTGCCAGCAGCCGTGCGCCCGGGACAGCCAGCCAAGAGACCCAGTACTTC
many | - | TRBJ1-5 | TRBV6-2/TRBV6-3 | CASSAWGTWSNQPQHF | TGTGCCAGCAGTGCCTGGGGCACGTGGAGCAATCAGCCCCAGCATTTT
many | - | TRBJ1-2 | TRBV25-1 | CASSVRDGYTF | TGTGCCAGCAGCGTGCGGGATGGCTACACCTTC
many | - | TRBJ1-5 | TRBV27 | CASSLRGSGQPQHF | TGTGCCAGCAGTTTGAGGGGCTCGGGACAGCCCCAGCATTTT
- | - | TRBJ1-5 | TRBV20-1 | CSAGRTDQPQHF | TGCAGTGCCGGGAGGACCGATCAGCCCCAGCATTTT
many | TRBD1 | TRBJ2-5 | TRBV7-9 | CASSLNTGDGETQYF | TGTGCCAGCAGCTTAAACACAGGGGACGGGGAGACCCAGTACTTC
- | - | TRBJ2-5 | TRBV7-2 | CASSPWGPSETQYF | TGTGCCAGCAGCCCCTGGGGCCCGTCGGAGACCCAGTACTTC
- | - | TRBJ2-7 | TRBV7-9 | CASSLGTMGQYF | TGTGCCAGCAGCTTGGGGACGATGGGTCAGTACTTC
many | TRBD2 | TRBJ2-5 | TRBV7-7 | CASSSLAGVEETQYF | TGTGCTAGCAGCTCACTAGCGGGAGTGGAAGAGACCCAGTACTTC
many | - | TRBJ2-5 | TRBV6-2/TRBV6-3 | CASSYPSRGETQYF | TGTGCCAGCAGTTACCCTAGCAGGGGAGAGACCCAGTACTTC
few | - | TRBJ2-2 | TRBV20-1 | CSARDSGTGELFF | TGCAGTGCGAGAGACTCGGGCACCGGGGAGCTGTTTTTT
many | - | TRBJ2-7 | TRBV20-1 | CSARGLGTKMSYEQYF | TGCAGTGCTAGAGGCCTCGGGACAAAAATGTCCTACGAGCAGTACTTC
once | TRBD1 | TRBJ1-2 | TRBV20-1 | CSAEGGQGIGYTF | TGCAGTGCTGAGGGGGGACAGGGCATTGGCTACACCTTC
- | - | TRBJ1-4 | TRBV9 | CASSGQLNEKLFF | TGTGCCAGCAGCGGACAGCTTAATGAAAAACTGTTTTTT
few | - | TRBJ2-7 | TRBV29-1 | CSLERASSYEQYF | TGCAGCTTGGAAAGGGCTAGCTCCTACGAGCAGTACTTC
- | - | TRBJ1-1 | TRBV9 | CASRIGGGTEAFF | TGTGCCAGCAGGATAGGAGGGGGAACTGAAGCTTTCTTT
few | - | TRBJ1-1 | TRBV2 | CASLRGVRNTEAFF | TGTGCCAGCCTTAGGGGGGTAAGGAACACTGAAGCTTTCTTT
few | - | TRBJ1-5 | TRBV7-2 | CASSLPGHNQPQHF | TGTGCCAGCAGCTTACCGGGCCACAATCAGCCCCAGCATTTT
- | - | TRBJ2-7 | TRBV14 | CASSHRAAYEQYF | TGTGCCAGCAGCCATCGGGCAGCTTACGAGCAGTACTTC
once | - | TRBJ1-1 | TRBV2 | CASIGPYGSTEAFF | TGTGCCAGCATCGGACCATATGGTAGCACTGAAGCTTTCTTT
- | - | TRBJ2-5 | TRBV2 | CASSETPYF | TGTGCCAGCAGTGAAACCCCGTACTTC
- | TRBD1 | TRBJ2-7 | TRBV12-3/TRBV12-4 | CASSSGPDRVYEQYF | TGTGCCAGCAGCAGTGGGCCGGACAGGGTCTACGAGCAGTACTTC
many | TRBD1 | TRBJ1-2 | TRBV7-9 | CASSLTQGRGYTF | TGTGCCAGCAGCTTAACACAGGGGAGAGGCTACACCTTC
many | - | TRBJ1-2 | TRBV20-1 | CSATGDYGYTF | TGCAGTGCTACCGGGGACTATGGCTACACCTTC
once | - | TRBJ2-2 | TRBV29-1 | CSVNIYTGELFF | TGCAGCGTTAACATCTACACCGGGGAGCTGTTTTTT
- | - | TRBJ2-6 | TRBV7-9 | CASSLMFWGSGANVLTF | TGTGCCAGCAGCTTAATGTTTTGGGGCTCTGGGGCCAACGTCCTGACTTTC
- | TRBD1 | TRBJ1-2 | TRBV25-1 | CASRTGAGYTF | TGTGCCAGCCGAACAGGGGCCGGGTACACCTTC
many | - | TRBJ1-2 | TRBV10-3 | CAISVGGSYPSNYGYTF | TGTGCCATCAGTGTCGGCGGGAGCTATCCATCTAACTATGGCTACACCTTC
few | - | TRBJ1-5 | TRBV12-3/TRBV12-4 | CASSEQLVYEHF | TGTGCCAGCAGTGAACAGCTAGTCTACGAGCATTTT
- | - | TRBJ1-1 | TRBV7-8 | CASSLGPLGAGTFF | TGTGCCAGCAGCTTAGGTCCATTGGGCGCAGGTACTTTCTTT
- | - | TRBJ1-1 | TRBV10-3 | CAISVGRGEAFF | TGTGCCATCAGTGTGGGACGCGGAGAAGCTTTCTTT
once | - | TRBJ1-4 | TRBV13 | CASSGEREKLFF | TGTGCCAGCAGCGGGGAGAGGGAGAAACTGTTTTTT
- | - | TRBJ1-2 | TRBV7-9 | CASSSYRDEVFGYTF | TGTGCCAGCAGCTCGTACAGGGATGAAGTATTTGGCTACACCTTC
many | TRBD1 | TRBJ1-6 | TRBV7-2 | CASSVDRGNSPLHF | TGTGCCAGCAGCGTGGACAGGGGGAATTCACCCCTCCACTTT
many | - | TRBJ2-7 | TRBV29-1 | CSVKASYEQYF | TGCAGCGTTAAGGCCAGTTACGAGCAGTACTTC
few | - | TRBJ2-5 | TRBV29-1 | CSVVKEEETQYF | TGCAGCGTTGTAAAGGAGGAAGAGACCCAGTACTTC
few | - | TRBJ2-7 | TRBV30 | CAWTGSGSSYEQYF | TGTGCCTGGACGGGCAGCGGAAGCTCCTACGAGCAGTACTTC
many | - | TRBJ1-1 | TRBV10-3 | CAISSDLNTEAFF | TGTGCCATCAGTTCAGACCTGAACACTGAAGCTTTCTTT
- | - | TRBJ1-5 | TRBV30 | CAWSGLESNQPQHF | TGTGCCTGGAGTGGGTTGGAGAGCAATCAGCCCCAGCATTTT
many | - | TRBJ2-2 | TRBV19 | CASSISDTLTGELFF | TGTGCCAGTAGTATATCGGACACACTCACCGGGGAGCTGTTTTTT
- | - | TRBJ1-1 | TRBV15 | CATSRDNTASEAFF | TGTGCCACCAGCAGAGATAACACAGCCTCTGAAGCTTTCTTT
- | TRBD1 | TRBJ2-5 | TRBV11-2 | CASSVQGTAQETQYF | TGTGCCAGCAGCGTCCAGGGGACAGCACAAGAGACCCAGTACTTC
many | - | TRBJ1-5 | TRBV4-1 | CASRRQAAGNQPQHF | TGCGCCAGCAGGCGCCAGGCGGCGGGAAATCAGCCCCAGCATTTT
once | - | TRBJ2-7 | TRBV7-6 | CASSASGVYEQYF | TGTGCCAGCAGCGCATCAGGGGTCTACGAGCAGTACTTC
- | - | TRBJ2-5 | TRBV6-5 | CASSLGRVRGAETQYF | TGTGCCAGCAGTCTTGGGCGGGTCCGGGGTGCAGAGACCCAGTACTTC
many | TRBD2 | TRBJ2-5 | TRBV7-9 | CASSRDAGVRETQYF | TGTGCCAGCAGCCGCGACGCGGGAGTACGGGAGACCCAGTACTTC
- | - | TRBJ2-1 | TRBV7-9 | CASSLQGTGYNEQFF | TGTGCCAGCAGCTTACAAGGGACGGGATACAATGAGCAGTTCTTC
- | TRBD1 | TRBJ1-6 | TRBV12-3/TRBV12-4 | CASSFGQANSPLHF | TGTGCCAGCAGTTTCGGACAGGCAAATTCACCCCTCCACTTT